This T cell receptor beta chain comes out of a study of graft-versus-host responses after intestinal transplantation (TCRdb year 2021). Background for the entire study: Multivisceral, liver-intestinal, or isolated intestinal transplants were received by the recipients. All recipients received anti-thymocyte globulin induction followed by maintenance tacrolimus and steroids for 3 to 4 years. Bulk TCR-beta CDR3 sequencing was used to track graft-versus-host and host-versus-graft alloreactive T cell clones in the graft, circulation and bone marrow after intestinal transplantation. Alloreactive clones were identified by sequencing pre-transplant mixed lymphocyte reaction products and comparing them with unstimulated pre-transplant donor and recipient T cells. Of the 20 to 30 intestinal transplant recipients enrolled in the cohort, one of whom was a retransplant, a few patients without pretransplant specimens were excluded. A peak of at least 4% donor T cells among recipient peripheral blood mononuclear cells was the definition used for donor T cell macrochimerism. Samples from a few later patients were sequenced in-house on an Illumina MiSeq with MiXCR processing rather than by the commercial service.

What the time point label conveys for this sample: cells obtained before transplantation from donor or recipient. CD3+CD4+ and CD3+CD8+ populations were FACS-sorted from unstimulated pre-transplant donor and recipient cells taken from spleen or lymph nodes. Findings and caveats that apply to the study as a whole: Conclusions were limited by the relatively low number and heterogeneity of intestinal transplant patients. GvH clones were detected in recipient bone marrow, and some appeared earlier in ileal mucosa or blood, consistent with an intestinal mucosal origin. Early after transplant, peak levels of circulating GvH clones were found to be associated with declines in HvG clones. In the allografts of patients with donor T cell macrochimerism, GvH to HvG T cell clonal ratios were high.

Library generation was performed with the immunoSEQ multiplex PCR assay. For most patients, genomic DNA was isolated using the Qiagen DNeasy Blood and Tissue Kit and was shipped frozen to Adaptive Biotechnologies for TCR sequencing. High-throughput TCR-beta CDR3 sequencing of genomic DNA from most patients was performed by Adaptive Biotechnologies. In the authors' own workflow: Adaptive's ImmunoSEQ software supplied the TCR sequencing data for 15 to 20 patients, while MiXCR and VDJtools were used to process a few other patients. CD4 versus CD8 sorting errors were corrected by removing sequences found in both subsets at a frequency ratio below 5:1. CDR3 nucleotide sequences shared between donor and recipient were removed because their origin could not be assigned. To count as alloreactive, a clone needed at least 2-fold expansion over unstimulated cells and a minimum CFSE-low frequency of 0.002% (template counts) or 0.001% (read counts). Clones detected in sequenced pre-transplant spleen, lymph node, or MLR CFSE-low populations of the donor or recipient were defined as mappable. Cumulative frequency of alloreactive clones was calculated as a percentage of all sequences weighted by copy number. As stored in TCRdb, this immuneACCESS dataset retains in-frame rearrangements with V and J assigned. A fraction of the clones does not appear; measured against another copy, unresolved V genes explain less than half of the discrepancy, and the remainder lacks a known reason. The DNA gave D and trimming, while V, J and clone size come from that table. A total of some 110,000 clones appear in this sample, 85% to 95% of them only once. The ten top clones hold less than 1.5% of the sample.

As for this clone: It lacks a known antigen. No base-level quality is on record; no much larger clone is a single base apart.

Inclusive of the bounding cysteine and phenylalanine, the CDR3 is 15 residues long. The sequence is cut down to CDR3 DNA, 45 bases in frame from base 1. The CDR1 and CDR2 encoded by the germline V gene are SGHVS and FNYEAQ. The junction shows trimming of 5 bases on V and 5 bases on J, and the gene matches do not reach 8 bases of it. This sequence uses TRBV7-6 and TRBJ2-1, with 8 bases matching TRBD1. The clonotype was recovered from a human donor who was the organ donor for an intestinal transplant. Specimen: unstimulated CD8+ T cells sorted from spleen or lymph node cells, collected before transplant. Here the CDR3 is given as CASSAGQGVNNEQFF. The DNA sequence is given as TGTGCCAGCAGCGCCGGACAGGGCGTAAACAATGAGCAGTTCTTC. Here the CDR3 is joined to the reference TRBV7-6 and TRBJ2-1 genes, and the full variable domain is: GAGVSQSPRYKVTKRGQDVALRCDPISGHVSLYWYRQALGQGPEFLTYFNYEAQQDKSGLPNDRFSAERPEGSISTLTIQRTEQRDSAMYRCASSAGQGVNNEQFFGPGTRLTVL.